The 10 T cell receptor beta chains below were found in one sample sequenced in a study of T-cell memory formation after mild COVID-19. TCRdb called the 5' RACE reads again in MiXCR, with one record for every CDR3 protein. Of a few hundred thousand distinct CDR3 sequences in the sample, roughly 15% were seen once. Sample: PBMCs or a T cell subset sorted from them (not recorded which). The receptors were gathered from a man aged 18 to 30 who had mild COVID-19 (a few samples of this study predate the infection). Cell type and time point are not known.

This clonotype was observed a few times. CDR3 sequence: CASTIQSAYGYTF. DNA for the CDR3: TGTGCCAGCACCATACAAAGTGCCTATGGCTACACCTTC. The J gene is TRBJ1-2, the V gene TRBV6-6; D is uncertain. Germline V gene lookup returns CDR1 MNHNY and CDR2 SVGAGI (reference sequence). CDR3 length equals 13 residues. The V and J ends lost 7 bases and 4 bases respectively, with 13 bases between them.

This rearrangement joins TRBV25-1 to TRBJ1-2, with no clear D. Per germline, CDR1 MGHDK and CDR2 SYGVNS. This CDR3 spans 12 amino acids. V shed 6 bases and J shed 5 bases, with 10 bases lying between them. CDR3 region: CASSLWGYGYTF. The CDR3 DNA sequence: TGTGCCAGCAGCCTATGGGGTTATGGCTACACCTTC.

This clonotype came up many times. CDR3 bases: TGCGCCAGCAGTGGGACGTCCCCGTACCAAGAGACCCAGTACTTC. This translates into CASSGTSPYQETQYF. The chain has TRBV10-2 and TRBJ2-5, with no clear D. Trimming pared 4 bases from V and 0 bases from J, leaving 12 bases between. Germline V gives CDR1 WSHSY, CDR2 SAAADI. The CDR3 is 15 residues long.

The chain uses TRBV5-1 and TRBJ2-5; D call uncertain. Germline CDR1 SGHRS, CDR2 YFSETQ. V lost 4 bases and J lost 1, with 8 bases in between. The length of the CDR3 is 13 residues. The CDR3 bases are TGCGCCAGCAGCATTCGGAGCCAAGAGACCCAGTACTTC. Its translation is CASSIRSQETQYF.

This clonotype has just one count. The rearrangement uses TRBV3-2 and TRBJ2-7; TRBD1 was called by the table and not checked on the DNA. TRBV3-2 is tagged as a pseudogene. The CDR3 extends over 16 amino acids. The CDR3 reads CASTRTPGQGSHEQYV. The CDR3 coding sequence is TGTGCCAGCACCAGGACCCCGGGACAGGGCTCCCACGAGCAGTACGTC.

The genes are TRBV6-2 or TRBV6-3 and TRBJ2-3; D gene ambiguous. Germline V CDR1 and CDR2: MNHEY, SVGEGT. V was pared by 5 bases and J by 8 bases, with 11 bases between. The CDR3 covers 12 residues. The chain's CDR3 is CASSPGVFTQYF. In DNA, the CDR3 is TGTGCCAGCAGTCCTGGGGTGTTTACGCAGTATTTT.

In this sample, this clonotype turned up many times. The rearrangement links TRBV25-1 to TRBJ2-5; TRBD2 might be the D (6 bases). The V and J ends lost 6 bases and 3 bases respectively, with 11 bases between them. Germline-derived CDR1 and CDR2 are MGHDK and SYGVNS. The CDR3 covers 13 residues. For the CDR3, the DNA is TGTGCCAGCAGCCCCTCGGGGGAAGAGACCCAGTACTTC. Its protein product is CASSPSGEETQYF.

This clonotype has a handful of counts. The chain joins TRBV4-3 to TRBJ2-7; no firm D call. The CDR3 length is 12 residues. Trimming removed 5 bases from V and 5 bases from J, with 10 bases in between. CDR1 and CDR2 from the germline V gene are LGHNA and YSLEER. Here the CDR3 DNA reads TGCGCCAGCAGCAACCCAGGTAACGAGCAGTACTTC. Amino acids: CASSNPGNEQYF.

V is TRBV10-3 and J is TRBJ1-1; D uncertain. CDR1 and CDR2 from the germline V gene are ENHRY and SYGVKD. Trimming took 4 bases from V and 1 from J, leaving 7 bases between them. The CDR3 has 13 amino acids. CDR3 sequence (DNA): TGTGCCATCAGTGCCGAAGGGAACACTGAAGCTTTCTTT. As protein: CAISAEGNTEAFF.

This chain uses TRBV3-1 with TRBJ1-5, with 9 bases matching TRBD1. The V gene's germline CDR1 is LGHDT and CDR2 YNNKEL (reference sequence). This CDR3 is built from 15 residues. Trimming cost V 3 bases and J 8 bases; bases outside gene matches: 8. The CDR3 coding sequence is TGTGCCAGCAGCCAGGCCGGGACAGGGTTCAAGCCCCAGCATTTT. Its translation: CASSQAGTGFKPQHF.